This T cell receptor (beta chain) was obtained from a study of neurological immune-mediated disorders. Study-level findings and limits: The absence of any CDR3 amino acid sequence shared by expanded clones across subjects suggests that repertoires were private in all groups. Multiple sclerosis patients had less TCR clonal expansion than even healthy controls, unlike HTLV-1-associated myelopathy.

Synthesis of cDNA was carried out by template-switch 5'RACE. The reaction used 10-nucleotide random UMIs. Every sequencing run returned over 190 million TCR-beta sequences, which were derived from 15-18 subjects. TCRdb re-derived calls from the 5' RACE reads in MiXCR, one entry per CDR3 protein. The table lists tens of thousands of distinct CDR3 sequences, roughly 13% of them singletons. There are 15 residues in the CDR3. Trimming stripped 3 bases from V and 0 bases from J, with 14 bases between. Per germline, CDR1 DFQATT and CDR2 SNEGSKA (reference sequence). There are many counts of this clonotype. Antigen: not known.

Sequences were obtained from PBMCs. This receptor was identified in a woman aged 50 to 65 with HTLV-1-associated myelopathy (HAM/TSP). The chain has TRBV20-1 and TRBJ1-1, with a tentative D call TRBD1 (5 bases). The CDR3 DNA sequence: TGCAGTGCTAGTACGCCCGACAGATTGAACACTGAAGCTTTCTTT. Translated: CSASTPDRLNTEAFF.